The clone carrying this TCR beta chain was detected once. Looked up from germline, CDR1 is SGHNT and CDR2 is YYREEE (reference sequence). With 2 bases removed from V and 5 bases from J, the gap between germline ends came to 22 bases. This CDR3 spans 17 amino acids. Clones were sequenced by immunoSEQ multiplex PCR, and TCRdb holds only the in-frame ones, with some missing. Here the sample spans 250,000 to 300,000 clones, approximately 87% being singletons. The entry originates in a study of blood T cell repertoires in COVID-19. The chain couples TRBV5-4 to TRBJ2-5; D perhaps matches TRBD1 (6 bases). Sequenced material: peripheral blood. The sequence was obtained from a woman in her twenties or thirties with COVID-19, enrolled during active disease. CDR3 nucleotides: TGTGCCAGCAGCTTTGCCCTGACGAAGGACAGCTGGGAGACCCAGTACTTC. Encoded protein: CASSFALTKDSWETQYF.